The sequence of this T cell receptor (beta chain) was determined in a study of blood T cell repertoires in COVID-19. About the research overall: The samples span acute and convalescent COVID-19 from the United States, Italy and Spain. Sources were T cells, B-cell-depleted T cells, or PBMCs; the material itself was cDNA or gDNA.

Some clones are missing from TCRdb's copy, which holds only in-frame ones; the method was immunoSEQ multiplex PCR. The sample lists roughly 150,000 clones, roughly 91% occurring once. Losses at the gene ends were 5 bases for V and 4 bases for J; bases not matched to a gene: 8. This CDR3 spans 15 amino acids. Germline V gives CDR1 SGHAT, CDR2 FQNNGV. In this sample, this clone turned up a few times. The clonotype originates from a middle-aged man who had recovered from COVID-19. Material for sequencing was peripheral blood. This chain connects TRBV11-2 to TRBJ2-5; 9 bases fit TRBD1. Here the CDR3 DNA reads TGTGCCAGCAGCGAACAGGGGGCCACCAGAGAGACCCAGTACTTC. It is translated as CASSEQGATRETQYF.